This TCR beta chain was captured in a study of blood T cell repertoires in COVID-19. In the study's own analysis: Amplification of reference gene primers provided the estimated nucleated cell counts. The table came from immunoSEQ multiplex PCR; TCRdb's copy has only in-frame clones and leaves some out. That table furnishes V, J and clone size, whereas the DNA furnished D and trimming. The repertoire has hundreds of thousands of clones, approximately 90% of them found once; the top ten carry more than 1.5%. The junction had 4 bases not matched to a gene; V was cut back by 7 bases and J by 5 bases. The CDR3 contains 12 residues. Per germline, CDR1 MDHEN and CDR2 SYDVKM. This clone was seen more than once but under ten times.

The origin of this receptor is a middle-aged man who had recovered from COVID-19. The sequenced sample was PBMCs or T cells enriched from blood (not recorded which). V and J are TRBV28 and TRBJ1-2; 7 nucleotides match TRBD1. The CDR3, as DNA: TGTGCCAGCACCCCAGGGGGTTATGGCTACACCTTC. Translating it yields CASTPGGYGYTF.